A selection of T cell receptor beta chains follows, all from one sample in a study of T cell responses to AZD1222 COVID-19 vaccine. Here immunoSEQ multiplex PCR was the method, and the copy in TCRdb shows in-frame clones only, minus some. This sample has approximately 150,000 clones, with approximately 91% found just once. The source material was peripheral blood, sampled 28 days after the second AZD1222 dose. The receptor source for this set is an adult who received the AZD1222 COVID-19 vaccine. The conserved cysteine and the conserved F or W are not part of the CDR3 here. The order of the fields is clone size, V gene, CDR3 protein. Clone size is stated in some rows and not others, as once, few, many or a class when expanded.

abundance: .; v_gene: TRBV5-1; CDR3aa: ASSLDGNQPQH
abundance: .; v_gene: TRBV2; CDR3aa: ASSLSGGQPQH
abundance: once; v_gene: TRBV30; CDR3aa: AWRGSGGANVLT
abundance: .; v_gene: TRBV20-1; CDR3aa: SALGGAEQF
abundance: .; v_gene: TRBV28; CDR3aa: ASSLRLAGTGGDQETQY
abundance: few; v_gene: TRBV7-9; CDR3aa: ASSQEATSDTDTQY
abundance: .; v_gene: TRBV10-3; CDR3aa: AIKDQNTGELF
abundance: .; v_gene: TRBV29-1; CDR3aa: SVEDGGPGRELF
abundance: .; v_gene: TRBV5-1; CDR3aa: ASGGQGFNYGYT
abundance: .; v_gene: TRBV30; CDR3aa: AASGRTGGQPQH
abundance: .; v_gene: TRBV13; CDR3aa: ASSPEGTVNTEAF
abundance: few; v_gene: TRBV20-1; CDR3aa: SARTVYGYT
abundance: .; v_gene: TRBV7-9; CDR3aa: ASSDPRAYYGYT
abundance: .; v_gene: TRBV15; CDR3aa: ATSRDRGAGGDTQY
abundance: .; v_gene: TRBV7-2; CDR3aa: ASSLRAGGPTGELF
abundance: .; v_gene: TRBV7-8; CDR3aa: ASSLVGGLVNEQF
abundance: .; v_gene: TRBV5-1; CDR3aa: ASTTTGGGTDTQY
abundance: .; v_gene: TRBV6-2/TRBV6-3; CDR3aa: ASSYQLLAEGSGPPDTQY
abundance: .; v_gene: TRBV30; CDR3aa: AWSPASGYT
abundance: .; v_gene: TRBV24-1; CDR3aa: ATSDSGPTWETQY
abundance: .; v_gene: TRBV2; CDR3aa: ASSVDRGGKGYT
abundance: .; v_gene: TRBV3-1/TRBV3-2; CDR3aa: ASSQPGWGYT
abundance: once; v_gene: TRBV6-4; CDR3aa: ANGPWPTRVGTDTQY
abundance: .; v_gene: TRBV28; CDR3aa: ASSFSGRNGELF
abundance: .; v_gene: TRBV6-1; CDR3aa: ASSEAGYEQF
abundance: .; v_gene: TRBV11-3; CDR3aa: ASSFGTTTDTQY
abundance: .; v_gene: TRBV2; CDR3aa: ASTTGSGNTIY
abundance: .; v_gene: TRBV29-1; CDR3aa: SVWGTGNTIY
abundance: .; v_gene: TRBV24-1; CDR3aa: ATSDSDRVNEQF
abundance: .; v_gene: TRBV6-5; CDR3aa: ASTVGEYNEQF
abundance: .; v_gene: TRBV19; CDR3aa: ASSIPQSRVTEAF
abundance: once; v_gene: TRBV29-1; CDR3aa: SVAPAHGGTEAF
abundance: .; v_gene: TRBV7-8; CDR3aa: ASSPGVDGNTIY